This section outlines one T cell receptor beta chain sequence together with its context. The CDR3 extends over 16 amino acids. After removal of 6 bases from V and 3 bases from J, the junction contained 10 bases not matched to a gene. Looked up from germline, CDR1 is SGHTA and CDR2 is FQGNSA. This specimen comes from a study of blood T cell repertoires in COVID-19. Assay used: immunoSEQ multiplex PCR; TCRdb lists only in-frame clones, some missing. This sample has 200,000 to 250,000 clones, with around 83% found just once. This receptor was obtained from a man aged 50 to 60 with active or convalescent COVID-19. The genes are TRBV7-2 and TRBJ2-2; 7 bases map to TRBD1. The sample was peripheral blood. In DNA form, the CDR3 reads TGTGCCAGCAGACTACCACAGGGGATTGACACCGGGGAGCTGTTTTTT. Translated, it gives CASRLPQGIDTGELFF. Complete variable domain (other parts from reference TRBV7-2 and TRBJ2-2): GAGVSQSPSNKVTEKGKDVELRCDPISGHTALYWYRQSLGQGLEFLIYFQGNSAPDKSGLPSDRFSAERTGGSVSTLTIQRTQQEDSAVYLCASRLPQGIDTGELFFGEGSRLTVL.